Shown below are 25 T cell receptor beta chains from a single sample sequenced in a study of shared clonotypes between healthy human individuals. Libraries were prepared by immunoSEQ multiplex PCR; TCRdb keeps only in-frame clonotypes and omits some of them. The table records approximately 980,000 clones, 70% to 85% of them present only once. The sequenced sample was memory CD4+ T cells sorted from blood. Described subset: CD45RA-negative fraction. These receptor sequences come from a young man in good health.

This chain joins TRBV5-1 and TRBJ2-3; 10 bases map to TRBD2. This CDR3 is 16 amino acids long. V shed 1 base, J shed 1 base, and the junction held 3 bases outside the gene matches. CDR1 SGHRS and CDR2 YFSETQ come from the germline V gene. DNA for the CDR3: TGCGCCAGCAGCTTGACTCTAGCGGGGGGCACAGATACGCAGTATTTT. Amino acids: CASSLTLAGGTDTQYF.

In the case of this clone: This sample also contains other DNA sequences that code for the same CDR3. CDR3: CASSEAAGSYNEQFF. Here the CDR3 DNA reads TGTGCCAGCAGTGAAGCGGCAGGCTCCTACAATGAGCAGTTCTTC. The rearrangement uses TRBV6-1 and TRBJ2-1; D not certain. Germline lookup yields CDR1 MNHNS and CDR2 SASEGT. CDR3 length equals 15 residues. Trimming removed 0 bases from V and 0 bases from J, with 6 bases in between.

This chain connects TRBV5-1 to TRBJ2-7, with a tentative D call TRBD1 (5 bases). Deletions cut 1 base from V and 4 bases from J, with 12 bases between. The CDR3 has 14 residues. Germline-derived CDR1 and CDR2 are SGHRS and YFSETQ. The CDR3 loop is CASSLIAGKYEQYF. DNA of the CDR3: TGCGCCAGCAGCTTGATCGCAGGGAAGTACGAGCAGTACTTC.

The V call is TRBV28, the J call TRBJ1-2; D is ambiguous. In germline, CDR1 is MDHEN, CDR2 SYDVKM. The CDR3 is made up of 10 amino acids. The V gene lost 10 bases and the J gene lost 0 bases, with 3 bases spanning the gap. The CDR3 nucleotides read TGTGCCACCGCTAACTATGGCTACACCTTC. Translating gives CATANYGYTF.

This chain joins TRBV11-2 and TRBJ2-6; D gene uncertain. CDR1 is SGHAT and CDR2 is FQNNGV in the germline V gene. The CDR3 extends over 15 amino acids. V was shortened by 5 bases and J by 2 bases, with 10 bases between the two germline ends. For the CDR3, the DNA is TGTGCCAGCAGCCCTTGGGGTGCTGGGGCCAACGTCCTGACTTTC. Translation gives CASSPWGAGANVLTF.

J is TRBJ1-2 and V is TRBV30, with D perhaps TRBD1 (5 bases). Germline V gives CDR1 GTSNPN, CDR2 SVGIG (reference sequence). This CDR3 is built from 14 residues. V dropped 0 bases and J dropped 6 bases, with 14 bases sitting between them. The CDR3 is CAWSVGTPEHGYTF. For the CDR3, the DNA is TGTGCCTGGAGTGTAGGGACTCCCGAGCATGGCTACACCTTC.

This clone was seen a handful of times. V gene TRBV4-3 combines with J gene TRBJ1-6; D is unresolved. The CDR3 length is 15 residues. Per the germline V gene, CDR1 is LGHNA and CDR2 is YSLEER. The V gene lost 0 bases and the J gene lost 5 bases, with 8 bases spanning the gap. CDR3 nucleotides: TGCGCCAGCAGCCAAGATCTCAGAAATAATTCACCCCTCCACTTT. Translating gives CASSQDLRNNSPLHF.

On this clone: Other DNA sequences from this sample encode an identical CDR3 as well. V usage is TRBV5-5 and J usage is TRBJ1-5; D is perhaps TRBD1 (6 bases). V was cut by 4 bases and J by 4 bases, with 9 bases left in between. This CDR3 is built from 13 residues. Germline assignment: CDR1 SGHKS and CDR2 YYEKEE (reference sequence). For the CDR3, the DNA is TGTGCCAGCAGCCCCCAGGGGAATCAGCCCCAGCATTTT. This gives the protein CASSPQGNQPQHF. Full variable domain (rest looked up from reference TRBV5-5 and TRBJ1-5): DAGVTQSPTHLIKTRGQQVTLRCSPISGHKSVSWYQQVLGQGPQFIFQYYEKEERGRGNFPDRFSARQFPNYSSELNVNALLLGDSALYLCASSPQGNQPQHFGDGTRLSIL.

The chain combines TRBV6-6 with TRBJ2-1, with TRBD2 matching 9 bases. J lost 10 bases, V lost 7 bases, and 11 bases had no gene match. Germline CDR1 and CDR2: MNHNY and SVGAGI (reference sequence). The CDR3 has 14 amino acids. CDR3 in DNA: TGTGCCAGCATTCCCAACTCCAGCGGGGGGGAGCAGTTCTTC. This gives the protein CASIPNSSGGEQFF.

This rearrangement joins TRBV29-1 to TRBJ1-2; D gene uncertain. This CDR3 has 11 amino acids. V gave up 0 bases and J gave up 7 bases, with 6 bases separating them. Germline assignment: CDR1 SQVTM and CDR2 ANQGSEA. CDR3 region: CSVEDKGGYTF. Written as DNA, the CDR3 is TGCAGCGTTGAAGATAAGGGTGGCTACACCTTC. The variable domain in full, with the rest retrieved from reference TRBV29-1 and TRBJ1-2, is SAVISQKPSRDICQRGTSLTIQCQVDSQVTMMFWYRQQPGQSLTLIATANQGSEATYESGFVIDKFPISRPNLTFSTLTVSNMSPEDSSIYLCSVEDKGGYTFGSGTRLTVV.

The chain employs TRBV7-9 and TRBJ2-3, with TRBD2 matching over 10 bases. Germline CDR1 is SEHNR and CDR2 is FQNEAQ (reference sequence). J was trimmed by 2 bases and V by 5 bases; bases with no gene match: 7. This CDR3 spans 16 amino acids. Written as DNA, the CDR3 is TGTGCCAGCAGCGGAAGCGGGGGGGCTTACACAGATACGCAGTATTTT. Amino acids: CASSGSGGAYTDTQYF.

This chain links TRBV10-1 with TRBJ1-1, with D possibly TRBD1 on 6 matching bases. The CDR3 contains 13 residues. Per germline, CDR1 WNHNN and CDR2 SYGVQD (reference sequence). The ends were cut back, 5 bases at V and 4 bases at J, with 11 bases in the middle. The CDR3 nucleotides are TGCGCCAGCAGTCAGGGGATAGCCACTGAAGCTTTCTTT. Its translation: CASSQGIATEAFF.

CDR3 residues: CASSLTGQVNTEAFF. CDR3 bases: TGCGCCAGCAGCTTGACAGGGCAGGTGAACACTGAAGCTTTCTTT. The chain uses TRBV5-1 and TRBJ1-1; D possibly corresponds to TRBD1 (6 bases). Trimming cost V 1 base and J 0 bases, with 10 bases left between them. This CDR3 has 15 residues. Germline-derived CDR1 and CDR2 are SGHRS and YFSETQ.

The rearrangement joins TRBV11-2 to TRBJ2-1, with D possibly TRBD2 on 5 matching bases. The CDR3 contains 15 residues. CDR1 is SGHAT, CDR2 FQNNGV, per germline. Between the trimmed V and J ends, which lost 10 bases and 0 bases, there was a span of 16 bases. The CDR3 DNA follows: TGTGCCACAAAGGGAGCGCAGAGCTCCTACAATGAGCAGTTCTTC. This codes for CATKGAQSSYNEQFF. Drawing the rest from reference TRBV11-2 and TRBJ2-1, the complete variable domain is EAGVAQSPRYKIIEKRQSVAFWCNPISGHATLYWYQQILGQGPKLLIQFQNNGVVDDSQLPKDRFSAERLKGVDSTLKIQPAKLEDSAVYLCATKGAQSSYNEQFFGPGTRLTVL.

The V call is TRBV4-1, the J call TRBJ1-2, with a possible D match to TRBD1 (6 bases). The V and J ends lost 0 bases and 7 bases respectively, with 24 bases between them. CDR3 length: 18 residues. From germline, CDR1 is MGHRA and CDR2 YSYEKL. In DNA, the CDR3 is TGCGCCAGCAGCCAAGACCGGTCGGGGGTTGGACAGCCTTTTGGCTACACCTTC. It specifies CASSQDRSGVGQPFGYTF.

This clone has just one count. The chain couples TRBV6-1 to TRBJ1-1; perhaps TRBD1 as D (5 bases). The CDR3 extends over 15 amino acids. The ends were cut back, 8 bases at V and 0 bases at J, with 16 bases in the middle. Looked up from germline, CDR1 is MNHNS and CDR2 is SASEGT. CDR3 residues: CASQVGGFMNTEAFF. CDR3 nucleotide sequence: TGTGCCAGCCAGGTCGGGGGTTTCATGAACACTGAAGCTTTCTTT.

The rearrangement links TRBV27 to TRBJ2-3; D gene uncertain. Germline V gene lookup returns CDR1 MNHEY and CDR2 SMNVEV (reference sequence). Trimming removed 6 bases at V and 0 bases at J, with 13 bases between. The CDR3 spans 15 residues. CDR3 bases: TGTGCCAGCAGCCCCCCCAGACCTAGCACAGATACGCAGTATTTT. This sequence encodes CASSPPRPSTDTQYF.

As for this clone: This sample also contains other DNA sequences that code for the same CDR3. V usage is TRBV11-2 and J usage is TRBJ2-5, with D perhaps matching TRBD1 or TRBD2 (5 bases each). The CDR3 length is 15 residues. V gave up 3 bases and J gave up 2 bases, with 13 bases separating them. Germline V CDR1 and CDR2: SGHAT, FQNNGV. In DNA form, the CDR3 reads TGTGCCAGCAGCTTGGGGACGGGGAGACAAGAGACCCAGTACTTC. It yields the protein CASSLGTGRQETQYF.

This clone has more than one count but fewer than ten. The gene calls are TRBV29-1 and TRBJ1-1, with D perhaps matching TRBD1 (5 bases). The CDR3 is made up of 13 amino acids. Germline CDR1 and CDR2: SQVTM and ANQGSEA. Trimming took 7 bases from V and 1 from J, leaving 13 bases between them. The chain's CDR3 is CSAEKTANTEAFF. The CDR3 coding sequence is TGCAGCGCGGAAAAGACAGCGAACACTGAAGCTTTCTTT.

This rearrangement joins TRBV4-1 to TRBJ1-3; D call uncertain. The germline CDR1 and CDR2 sequences are MGHRA and YSYEKL. This CDR3 is built from 16 residues. Trimming cost V 0 bases and J 0 bases, with 9 bases left between them. The CDR3 region has the DNA TGCGCCAGCAGCCAAGAAAGGCAGTTCTCTGGAAACACCATATATTTT. This gives the protein CASSQERQFSGNTIYF.

CDR3 in amino acids: CASSPLGEGQPQHF. The DNA for the CDR3 is TGTGCCAGCAGTCCTCTGGGGGAAGGTCAGCCCCAGCATTTT. The chain links TRBV27 to TRBJ1-5; perhaps TRBD1 as D (5 bases). The CDR3 consists of 14 residues. Germline V gives CDR1 MNHEY, CDR2 SMNVEV (reference sequence). V shed 5 bases and J shed 6 bases, with 14 bases lying between them.

The chain couples TRBV6-6 to TRBJ1-1; 7 nucleotides agree with TRBD1. Germline V lookup: CDR1 MNHNY, CDR2 SVGAGI (reference sequence). V shed 6 bases and J 11 bases; nucleotides not matched to a gene: 9. The CDR3 runs to 12 residues. The CDR3 region is CASRLDRVRAFF. In nucleotides, the CDR3 is TGTGCCAGCAGACTCGACAGGGTCAGGGCTTTCTTT.

For this clone: Different DNA sequences within this sample yield the same CDR3. This sequence joins TRBV7-2 and TRBJ1-2, with D perhaps matching TRBD1 (5 bases). The CDR3 has 14 amino acids. V shed 1 base and J shed 4 bases, with 10 bases lying between them. In germline, CDR1 is SGHTA, CDR2 FQGNSA. Here the CDR3 reads CASSLGQGSYGYTF. The DNA of the CDR3 is TGTGCCAGCAGCTTAGGTCAGGGAAGCTATGGCTACACCTTC.

The chain links TRBV28 to TRBJ2-3, with 10 nucleotides matching TRBD2. The junction had 3 bases not matched to a gene; V was cut back by 2 bases and J by 7 bases. This CDR3 spans 14 amino acids. Germline lookup yields CDR1 MDHEN and CDR2 SYDVKM. This CDR3 is CASSLLAGDNTQYF. The DNA for the CDR3 is TGTGCCAGCAGTTTACTAGCGGGGGATAATACGCAGTATTTT.

On this clone: A read error may explain this, as a much larger clone is one base away. This sample includes further DNA sequences coding for the same CDR3. The chain recombines TRBV7-2 with TRBJ1-2, with D uncertain. There are 12 residues in the CDR3. Looked up from germline, CDR1 is SGHTA and CDR2 is FQGNSA. Trimming took off 1 base at V and 5 bases at J, with 5 bases between the two ends. In DNA form, the CDR3 reads TGTGCCAGCAGCTTAGAAGGGTATGGCTACACCTTC. It codes for CASSLEGYGYTF. Full variable domain (outside the CDR3, taken from reference TRBV7-2 and TRBJ1-2): GAGVSQSPSNKVTEKGKDVELRCDPISGHTALYWYRQSLGQGLEFLIYFQGNSAPDKSGLPSDRFSAERTGGSVSTLTIQRTQQEDSAVYLCASSLEGYGYTFGSGTRLTVV.